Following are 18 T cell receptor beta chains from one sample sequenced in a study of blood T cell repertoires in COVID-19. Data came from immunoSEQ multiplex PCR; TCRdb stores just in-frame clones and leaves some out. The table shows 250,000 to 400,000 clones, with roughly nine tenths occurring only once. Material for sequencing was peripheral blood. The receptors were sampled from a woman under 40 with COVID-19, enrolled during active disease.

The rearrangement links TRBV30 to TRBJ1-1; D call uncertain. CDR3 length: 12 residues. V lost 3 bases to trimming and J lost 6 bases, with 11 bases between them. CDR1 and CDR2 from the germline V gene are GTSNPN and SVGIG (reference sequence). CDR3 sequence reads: CAWRARWAEAFF. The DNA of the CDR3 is TGTGCCTGGAGAGCGAGGTGGGCTGAAGCTTTCTTT.

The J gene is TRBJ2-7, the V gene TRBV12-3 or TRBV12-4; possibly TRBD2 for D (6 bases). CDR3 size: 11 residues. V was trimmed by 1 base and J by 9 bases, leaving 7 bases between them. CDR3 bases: TGTGCCAGCAGTTTAGGGGGAGGGCAGTACTTC. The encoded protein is CASSLGGGQYF.

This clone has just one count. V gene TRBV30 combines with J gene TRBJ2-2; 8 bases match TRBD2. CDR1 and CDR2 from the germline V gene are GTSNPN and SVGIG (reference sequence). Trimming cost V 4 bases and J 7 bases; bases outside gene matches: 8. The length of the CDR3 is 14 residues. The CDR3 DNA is TGTGCCTGGAACAGCGGGAGAGGGGGCGGGGAGCTGTTTTTT. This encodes CAWNSGRGGGELFF.

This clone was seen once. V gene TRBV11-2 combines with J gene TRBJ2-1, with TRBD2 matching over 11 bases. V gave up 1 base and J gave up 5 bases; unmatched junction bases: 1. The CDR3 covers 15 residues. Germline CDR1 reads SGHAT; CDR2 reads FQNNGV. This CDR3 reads CASSLVAGGNNEQFF. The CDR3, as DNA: TGTGCCAGCAGCTTAGTAGCGGGAGGGAACAATGAGCAGTTCTTC.

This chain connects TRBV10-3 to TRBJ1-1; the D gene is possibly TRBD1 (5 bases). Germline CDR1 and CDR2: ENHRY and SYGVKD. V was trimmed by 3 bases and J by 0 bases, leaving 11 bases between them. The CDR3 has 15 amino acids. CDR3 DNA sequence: TGTGCCATCAGTGACGAGACAGACATGAACACTGAAGCTTTCTTT. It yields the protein CAISDETDMNTEAFF.

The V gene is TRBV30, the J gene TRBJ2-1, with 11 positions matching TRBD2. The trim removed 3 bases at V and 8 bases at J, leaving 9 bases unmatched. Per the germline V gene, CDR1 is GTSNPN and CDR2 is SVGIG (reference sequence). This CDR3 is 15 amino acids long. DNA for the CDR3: TGTGCCTGGAGCATCCTCACTAGCGGGAGCGATGAGCAGTTCTTC. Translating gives CAWSILTSGSDEQFF.

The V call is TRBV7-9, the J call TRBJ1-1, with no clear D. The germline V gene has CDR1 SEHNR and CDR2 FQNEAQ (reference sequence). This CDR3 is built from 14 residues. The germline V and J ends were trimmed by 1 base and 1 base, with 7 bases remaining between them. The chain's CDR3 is CASSLGGANTEAFF. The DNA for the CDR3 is TGTGCCAGCAGCTTAGGAGGAGCGAACACTGAAGCTTTCTTT.

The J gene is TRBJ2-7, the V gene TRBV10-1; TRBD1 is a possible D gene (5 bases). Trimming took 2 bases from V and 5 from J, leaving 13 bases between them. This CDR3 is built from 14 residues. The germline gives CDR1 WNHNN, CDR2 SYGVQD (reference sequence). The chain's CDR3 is CASSEGQGYHEQYF. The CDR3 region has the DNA TGCGCCAGCAGTGAGGGGCAGGGCTACCACGAGCAGTACTTC.

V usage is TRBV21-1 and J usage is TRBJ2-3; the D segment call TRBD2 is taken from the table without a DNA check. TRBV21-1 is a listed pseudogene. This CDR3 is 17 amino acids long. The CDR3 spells CASSRRGAGGLTDTQYF. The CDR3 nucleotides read TGTGCCAGCAGCCGCCGAGGAGCGGGAGGGCTAACAGATACGCAGTATTTT.

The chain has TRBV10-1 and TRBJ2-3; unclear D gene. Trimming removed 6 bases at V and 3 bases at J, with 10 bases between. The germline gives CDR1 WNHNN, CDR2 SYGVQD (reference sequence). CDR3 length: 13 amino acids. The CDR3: CASRRQDTDTQYF. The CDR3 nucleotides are TGCGCCAGCAGGCGACAAGATACAGATACGCAGTATTTT.

In nucleotides, the CDR3 is TGTGCCAGCAGTTCCCGGGACAGTTACAATGAGCAGTTCTTC. Its translation: CASSSRDSYNEQFF. The rearrangement uses TRBV27 and TRBJ2-1; 7 bases align to TRBD1. CDR1 MNHEY and CDR2 SMNVEV come from the germline V gene (reference sequence). V dropped 4 bases and J dropped 4; count of bases not matched to a gene: 4. The CDR3 has 14 residues.

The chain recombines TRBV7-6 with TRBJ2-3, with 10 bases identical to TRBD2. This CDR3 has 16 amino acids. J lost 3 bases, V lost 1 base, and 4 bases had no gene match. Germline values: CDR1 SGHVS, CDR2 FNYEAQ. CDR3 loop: CASSLDLAGVTDTQYF. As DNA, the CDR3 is TGTGCCAGCAGCTTAGATCTAGCGGGAGTGACAGATACGCAGTATTTT.

The CDR3 DNA reads TGTGCCTGGACGGGGACTAGCGGGATGCTGGGGGAGCTGTTTTTT. Its translation is CAWTGTSGMLGELFF. The rearrangement joins TRBV30 to TRBJ2-2; 13 bases agree with TRBD2. Germline CDR1 reads GTSNPN; CDR2 reads SVGIG (reference sequence). The CDR3 length is 15 residues. J gave up 8 bases and V 4 bases, and 7 bases lay outside the gene matches.

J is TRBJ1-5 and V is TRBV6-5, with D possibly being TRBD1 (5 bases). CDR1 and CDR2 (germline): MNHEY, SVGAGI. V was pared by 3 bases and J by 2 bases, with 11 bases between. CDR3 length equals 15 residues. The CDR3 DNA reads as TGTGCCAGCAGTTATTGGGGCAGTGGCAATCAGCCCCAGCATTTT. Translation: CASSYWGSGNQPQHF.

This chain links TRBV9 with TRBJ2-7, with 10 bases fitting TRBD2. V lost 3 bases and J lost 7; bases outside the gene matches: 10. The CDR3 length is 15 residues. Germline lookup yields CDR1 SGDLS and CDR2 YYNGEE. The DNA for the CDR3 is TGTGCCAGCAGCGCCCCTCTAGCGGGAGTAGAGGAGCAGTACTTC. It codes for CASSAPLAGVEEQYF.

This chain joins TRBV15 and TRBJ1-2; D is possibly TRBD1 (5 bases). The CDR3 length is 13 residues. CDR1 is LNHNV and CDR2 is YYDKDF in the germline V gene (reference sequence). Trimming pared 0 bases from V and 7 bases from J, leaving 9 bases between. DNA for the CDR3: TGTGCCACCAGCAGAGACAGGGTGTCTGGCTACACCTTC. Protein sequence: CATSRDRVSGYTF.

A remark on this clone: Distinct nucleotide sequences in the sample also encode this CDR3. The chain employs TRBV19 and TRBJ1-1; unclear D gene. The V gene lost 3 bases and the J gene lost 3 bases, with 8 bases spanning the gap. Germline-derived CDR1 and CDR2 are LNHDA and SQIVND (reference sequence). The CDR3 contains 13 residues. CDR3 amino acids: CASSIAGDTEAFF. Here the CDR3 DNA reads TGTGCCAGTAGTATTGCTGGAGACACTGAAGCTTTCTTT.

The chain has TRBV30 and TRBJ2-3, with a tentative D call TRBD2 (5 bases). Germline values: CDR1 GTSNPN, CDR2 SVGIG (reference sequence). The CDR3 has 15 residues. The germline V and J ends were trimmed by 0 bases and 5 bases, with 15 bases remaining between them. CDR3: CAWSVIPEGGDTQYF. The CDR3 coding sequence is TGTGCCTGGAGTGTAATCCCCGAGGGCGGAGATACGCAGTATTTT.